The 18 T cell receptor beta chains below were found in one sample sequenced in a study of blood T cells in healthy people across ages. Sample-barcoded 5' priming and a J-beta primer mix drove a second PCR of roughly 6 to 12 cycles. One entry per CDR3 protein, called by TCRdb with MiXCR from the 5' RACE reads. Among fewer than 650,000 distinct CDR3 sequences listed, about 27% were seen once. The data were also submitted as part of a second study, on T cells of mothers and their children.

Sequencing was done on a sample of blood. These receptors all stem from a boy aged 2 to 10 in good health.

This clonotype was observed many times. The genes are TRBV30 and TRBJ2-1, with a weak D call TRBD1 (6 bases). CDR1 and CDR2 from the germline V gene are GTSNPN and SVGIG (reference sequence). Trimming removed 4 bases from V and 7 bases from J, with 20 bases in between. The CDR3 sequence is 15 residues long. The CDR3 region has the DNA TGTGCCTGGAAGCCCCTGGGACAAGGAAGGAATGAGCAGTTCTTC. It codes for CAWKPLGQGRNEQFF.

CDR3 sequence reads: CASSLGGPGTNEKLFF. The CDR3 DNA is TGTGCCAGCAGCCTAGGAGGGCCTGGGACTAATGAAAAACTGTTTTTT. The rearrangement links TRBV14 to TRBJ1-4; D is ambiguous. Germline V lookup: CDR1 SGHDN, CDR2 FVKESK. The CDR3 loop spans 16 amino acids. V lost 4 bases to trimming and J lost 2 bases, with 14 bases between them.

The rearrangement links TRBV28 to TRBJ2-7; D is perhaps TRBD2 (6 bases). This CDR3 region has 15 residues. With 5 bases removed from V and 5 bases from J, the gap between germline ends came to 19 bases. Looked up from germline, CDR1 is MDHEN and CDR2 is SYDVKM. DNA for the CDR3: TGTGCCAGCAGTCCGGGAGCCCTGGGGAAGGACGAGCAGTACTTC. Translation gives CASSPGALGKDEQYF.

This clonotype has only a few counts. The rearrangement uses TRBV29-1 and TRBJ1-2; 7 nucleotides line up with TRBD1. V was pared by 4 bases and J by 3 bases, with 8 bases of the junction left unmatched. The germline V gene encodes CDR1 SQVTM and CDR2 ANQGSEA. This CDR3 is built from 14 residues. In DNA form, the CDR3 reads TGCAGCGTTGCCCCCGGGACAGCGGACTATGGCTACACCTTC. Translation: CSVAPGTADYGYTF.

The CDR3 protein is CSVLLGTDTQYF. CDR3 coding DNA: TGCAGCGTCCTCCTAGGCACAGATACGCAGTATTTT. The rearrangement links TRBV29-1 to TRBJ2-3; the D is unclear. Germline V gene sequence: CDR1 SQVTM, CDR2 ANQGSEA. Trimming removed 6 bases from V and 1 base from J, with 8 bases in between. The CDR3 sequence is 12 residues long.

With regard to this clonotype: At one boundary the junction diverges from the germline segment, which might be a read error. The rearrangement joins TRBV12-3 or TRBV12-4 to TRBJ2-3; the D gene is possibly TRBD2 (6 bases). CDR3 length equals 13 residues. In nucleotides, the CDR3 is TGTGCCAGCAGTTTCACTAGCACAGATATGCAGTATTTT. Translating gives CASSFTSTDMQYF.

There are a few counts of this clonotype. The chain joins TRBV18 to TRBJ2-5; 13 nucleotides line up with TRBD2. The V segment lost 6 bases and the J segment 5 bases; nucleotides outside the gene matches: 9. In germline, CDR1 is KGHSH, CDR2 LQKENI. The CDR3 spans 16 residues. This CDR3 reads CASSAGTSGIRETQYF. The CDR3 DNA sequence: TGTGCCAGCTCGGCCGGGACTAGCGGGATAAGGGAGACCCAGTACTTC.

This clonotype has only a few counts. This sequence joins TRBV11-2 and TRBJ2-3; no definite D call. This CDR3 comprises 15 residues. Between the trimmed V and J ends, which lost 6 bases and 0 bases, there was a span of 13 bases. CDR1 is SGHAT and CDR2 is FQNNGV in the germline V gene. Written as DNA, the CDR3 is TGTGCCAGCAGACCAGCCGGTATGAGCACAGATACGCAGTATTTT. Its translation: CASRPAGMSTDTQYF.

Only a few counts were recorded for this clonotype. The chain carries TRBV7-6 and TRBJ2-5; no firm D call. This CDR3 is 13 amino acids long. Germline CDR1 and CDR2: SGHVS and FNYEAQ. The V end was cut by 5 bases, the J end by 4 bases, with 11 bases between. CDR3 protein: CASSRNPGETQYF. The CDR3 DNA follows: TGTGCCAGCAGCCGGAACCCGGGAGAGACCCAGTACTTC.

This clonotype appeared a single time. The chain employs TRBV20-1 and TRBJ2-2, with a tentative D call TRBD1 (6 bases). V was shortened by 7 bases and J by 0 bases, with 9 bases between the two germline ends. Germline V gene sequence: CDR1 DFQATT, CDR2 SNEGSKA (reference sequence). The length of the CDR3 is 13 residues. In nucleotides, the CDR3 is TGCAGTGGTGACAGGACGAACACCGGGGAGCTGTTTTTT. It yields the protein CSGDRTNTGELFF.

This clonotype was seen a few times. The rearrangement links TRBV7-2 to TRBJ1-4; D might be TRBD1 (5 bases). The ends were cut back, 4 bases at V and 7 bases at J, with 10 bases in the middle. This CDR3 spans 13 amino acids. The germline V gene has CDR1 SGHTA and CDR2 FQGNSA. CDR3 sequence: CASSSTGPEKLFF. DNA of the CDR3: TGTGCCAGCAGCTCCACGGGACCTGAAAAACTGTTTTTT.

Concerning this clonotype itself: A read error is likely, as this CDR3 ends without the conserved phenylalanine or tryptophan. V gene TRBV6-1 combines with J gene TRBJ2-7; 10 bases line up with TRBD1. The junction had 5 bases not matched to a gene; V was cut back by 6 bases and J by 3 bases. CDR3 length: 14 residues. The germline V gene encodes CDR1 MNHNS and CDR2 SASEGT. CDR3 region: CASSPGQGRYEQYL. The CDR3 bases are TGTGCCAGCAGCCCGGGACAGGGGCGCTACGAGCAGTACCTC.

The CDR3 DNA sequence: TGCAGTGCTAGTTCTAGGACAGGGAAAAACATTCAGTACTTC. This codes for CSASSRTGKNIQYF. The chain employs TRBV20-1 and TRBJ2-4, with TRBD1 identical over 8 bases. The junction had 5 bases not matched to a gene; V was cut back by 3 bases and J by 4 bases. CDR1 is DFQATT and CDR2 is SNEGSKA in the germline V gene (reference sequence). The CDR3 is 14 amino acids.

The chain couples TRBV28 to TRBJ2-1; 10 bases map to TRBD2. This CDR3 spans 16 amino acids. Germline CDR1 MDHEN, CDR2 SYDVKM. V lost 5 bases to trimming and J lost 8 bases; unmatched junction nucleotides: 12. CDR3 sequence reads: CASSPWTSGAPHEQFF. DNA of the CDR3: TGTGCCAGCAGTCCTTGGACTAGCGGAGCCCCCCATGAGCAGTTCTTC. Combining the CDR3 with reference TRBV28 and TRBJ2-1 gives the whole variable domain DVKVTQSSRYLVKRTGEKVFLECVQDMDHENMFWYRQDPGLGLRLIYFSYDVKMKEKGDIPEGYSVSREKKERFSLILESASTNQTSMYLCASSPWTSGAPHEQFFGPGTRLTVL.

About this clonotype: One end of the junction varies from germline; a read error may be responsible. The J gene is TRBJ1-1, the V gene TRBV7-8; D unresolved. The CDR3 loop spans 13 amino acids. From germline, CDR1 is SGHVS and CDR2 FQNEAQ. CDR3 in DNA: TGTGCCAGCAGCTTAGGGGAGAACGCTGAAGCTTTCTTT. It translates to CASSLGENAEAFF. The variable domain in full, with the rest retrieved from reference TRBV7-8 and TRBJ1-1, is GAGVSQSPRYKVAKRGQDVALRCDPISGHVSLFWYQQALGQGPEFLTYFQNEAQLDKSGLPSDRFFAERPEGSVSTLKIQRTQQEDSAVYLCASSLGENAEAFFGQGTRLTVV.

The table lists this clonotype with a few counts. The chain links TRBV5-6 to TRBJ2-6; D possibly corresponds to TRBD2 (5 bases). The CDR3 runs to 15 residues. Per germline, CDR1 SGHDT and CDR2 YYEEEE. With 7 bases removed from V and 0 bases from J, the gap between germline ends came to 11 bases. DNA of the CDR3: TGTGCCAGCCCCCTCCGGGGCTCTGGGGCCAACGTCCTGACTTTC. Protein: CASPLRGSGANVLTF.

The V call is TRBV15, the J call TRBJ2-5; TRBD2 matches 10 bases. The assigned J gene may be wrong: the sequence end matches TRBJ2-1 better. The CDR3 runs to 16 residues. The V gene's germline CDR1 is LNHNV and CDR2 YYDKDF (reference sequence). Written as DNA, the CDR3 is TGTGCCACCAGCAGAGAGGTACTAGCGGGAAAAAATGAGCAGTTCTTC. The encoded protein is CATSREVLAGKNEQFF.

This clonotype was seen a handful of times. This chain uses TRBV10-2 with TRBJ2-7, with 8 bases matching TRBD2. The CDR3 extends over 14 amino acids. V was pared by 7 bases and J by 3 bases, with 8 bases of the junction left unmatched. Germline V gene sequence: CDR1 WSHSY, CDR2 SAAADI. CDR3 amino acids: CASTLQRGLYEQYF. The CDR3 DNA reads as TGCGCCAGCACGCTACAGCGGGGGCTCTACGAGCAGTACTTC.